A selection of T cell receptor beta chains follows, all from one sample in a study of cytomegalovirus exposure and HLA in healthy donors. Generated by immunoSEQ multiplex PCR, the TCRdb table keeps only in-frame clones and is missing some. The repertoire holds about 260,000 clones, roughly 81% seen once, with 2% to 2.5% in the top ten. Sequencing used PBMCs. All receptors come from a woman aged 40-49 years in good health and CMV-seropositive. CDR3s include the opening cysteine and the closing phenylalanine or tryptophan. D genes are given only for firm matches. A row's size may be missing; if present it is once, few, many or a size class.

d_call j_call v_call clone_size cdr3_aa cdr3_nt
TRBD1 TRBJ2-7 TRBV5-1 NA CASRRTGGAQYEQYF TGCGCCAGCAGGCGGACAGGGGGCGCCCAGTACGAGCAGTACTTC
NA TRBJ1-6 TRBV18 NA CASSPVQYNSPLHF TGTGCCAGCTCACCGGTACAGTATAATTCACCCCTCCACTTT
TRBD2 TRBJ2-4 TRBV10-3 NA CAISEGISGVPAKNIQYF TGTGCCATCAGTGAGGGAATTAGCGGGGTCCCAGCCAAAAACATTCAGTACTTC
NA TRBJ2-7 TRBV11-2 once CASSLDEASLGSYEQYF TGTGCCAGCAGCTTAGATGAGGCTAGCTTGGGCTCCTACGAGCAGTACTTC
TRBD2 TRBJ2-3 TRBV7-9 once CASSPSGTTDTQYF TGTGCCAGCAGCCCGAGCGGGACCACAGATACGCAGTATTTT
TRBD2 TRBJ2-2 TRBV12-5 NA CASGSTSGPTGELFF TGTGCTAGTGGTTCGACTAGCGGCCCCACCGGGGAGCTGTTTTTT
NA TRBJ2-2 TRBV19 NA CASSDGLNTGELFF TGTGCCAGTAGTGACGGACTGAACACCGGGGAGCTGTTTTTT
TRBD1 TRBJ2-7 TRBV10-3 few CAIKDRGDEQYF TGTGCCATCAAGGACAGGGGGGACGAGCAGTACTTC
NA TRBJ2-7 TRBV27 few CASTSTEGRIYEQYF TGTGCCAGCACATCAACGGAGGGACGGATCTACGAGCAGTACTTC
TRBD2 TRBJ2-5 TRBV27 NA CASSTLAGETQYF TGTGCCAGCAGTACGCTAGCGGGAGAGACCCAGTACTTC
NA TRBJ1-2 TRBV28 NA CASSPLQPDRSGYTF TGTGCCAGCAGCCCCCTCCAACCTGACAGGTCGGGCTACACCTTC
TRBD2 TRBJ2-7 TRBV7-2 NA CASSPRLAGALWEQYF TGTGCCAGCAGCCCCCGACTAGCGGGAGCCCTCTGGGAGCAGTACTTC
NA TRBJ2-5 TRBV4-1 NA CASSQDNSGTQETQYF TGCGCCAGCAGCCAAGATAATTCAGGTACCCAAGAGACCCAGTACTTC
NA TRBJ1-5 TRBV7-2 NA CASSLSPEQPQHF TGTGCCAGCAGCTTGAGCCCCGAACAGCCCCAGCATTTT
NA TRBJ1-1 TRBV28 NA CASRSGPMNTEAFF TGTGCCAGCAGATCAGGTCCCATGAACACTGAAGCTTTCTTT
NA TRBJ1-5 TRBV9 NA CASSVDRGNQPQHF TGTGCCAGCAGCGTAGACAGGGGCAATCAGCCCCAGCATTTT
TRBD2 TRBJ2-3 TRBV9 NA CASSVAATSAGTDTQYF TGTGCCAGCAGCGTAGCGGCAACTAGCGCCGGCACAGATACGCAGTATTTT
TRBD1 TRBJ1-4 TRBV13 NA CASSPTGTGAEKLFF TGTGCCAGCAGCCCGACCGGGACAGGGGCGGAAAAACTGTTTTTT
NA TRBJ2-3 TRBV29-1 once CSVGPSTDTQYF TGCAGCGTGGGCCCTAGCACAGATACGCAGTATTTT
TRBD2 TRBJ2-1 TRBV7-3 once CASSLLAGSYNEQFF TGTGCCAGCAGCTTACTAGCGGGATCCTACAATGAGCAGTTCTTC
TRBD1 TRBJ2-7 TRBV30 once CAWSVGTGFYEQYF TGTGCCTGGAGTGTAGGGACAGGGTTCTACGAGCAGTACTTC
TRBD1 TRBJ2-2 TRBV5-5 NA CASRRGQGNTGELFF TGTGCCAGCAGGAGAGGACAGGGGAACACCGGGGAGCTGTTTTTT
NA TRBJ1-6 TRBV6-5 NA CASSYSGNRNNSPLHF TGTGCCAGCAGTTACAGCGGAAATCGGAATAATTCACCCCTCCACTTT
NA TRBJ2-3 TRBV5-6 NA CASSLNGGSWADTQYF TGTGCCAGCAGCTTGAATGGGGGCTCCTGGGCAGATACGCAGTATTTT
NA TRBJ2-7 TRBV15 NA CATSRGHGSTYEQYF TGTGCCACCAGCAGAGGGCATGGATCGACTTACGAGCAGTACTTC
TRBD2 TRBJ2-1 TRBV9 NA CASSQGLVNEQFF TGTGCCAGCAGCCAGGGACTAGTCAATGAGCAGTTCTTC
TRBD2 TRBJ2-3 TRBV4-3 NA CASSQETSGRTDTQYF TGCGCCAGCAGCCAAGAAACTAGCGGGAGAACAGATACGCAGTATTTT
TRBD1 TRBJ1-5 TRBV19 NA CASSMGQGALGNQPQHF TGTGCCAGTAGTATGGGACAGGGGGCACTGGGCAATCAGCCCCAGCATTTT
TRBD2 TRBJ2-2 TRBV2 once CATILATGELFF TGTGCCACCATACTAGCGACCGGGGAGCTGTTTTTT
NA TRBJ1-3 TRBV19 NA CASSHPRGDSGNTIYF TGTGCCAGTAGCCATCCTCGGGGAGACTCTGGAAACACCATATATTTT
TRBD1 TRBJ2-6 TRBV2 NA CAGGLQGYGANVLTF TGTGCCGGAGGTCTACAGGGGTATGGGGCCAACGTCCTGACTTTC
NA TRBJ2-7 TRBV6-5 NA CASSRGISSSYEQYF TGTGCCAGCAGTCGAGGGATCTCCTCCTCCTACGAGCAGTACTTC
NA TRBJ2-3 TRBV29-1 NA CSVEDPHGSAPSTDTQYF TGCAGCGTTGAAGACCCCCATGGGAGCGCCCCTAGCACAGATACGCAGTATTTT
TRBD2 TRBJ2-1 TRBV10-3 NA CAISDPTSGSSNEQFF TGTGCCATCAGTGACCCGACTAGCGGGAGCAGCAATGAGCAGTTCTTC
TRBD2 TRBJ2-5 TRBV5-1 NA CASSLAWGRGETQYF TGCGCCAGCAGCTTGGCCTGGGGGAGGGGAGAGACCCAGTACTTC
TRBD2 TRBJ2-7 TRBV11-3 NA CASSLWTRGYEQYF TGTGCCAGCAGTTTGTGGACTAGAGGGTACGAGCAGTACTTC
TRBD1 TRBJ1-5 TRBV23-1 NA CASSLNRGAPVNQPQHF TGCGCCAGCAGTCTAAACAGGGGGGCGCCGGTGAATCAGCCCCAGCATTTT
NA TRBJ1-5 TRBV19 NA CASSIGGKRRNQPQHF TGTGCCAGTAGTATTGGGGGGAAAAGGCGCAATCAGCCCCAGCATTTT
TRBD1 TRBJ1-1 TRBV27 NA CASSFGTGVTEAFF TGTGCCAGCAGTTTTGGAACAGGGGTTACTGAAGCTTTCTTT
NA TRBJ2-1 TRBV4-1 NA CASSTLLPGYNEQFF TGCGCCAGCTCAACTTTATTACCGGGTTACAATGAGCAGTTCTTC
NA TRBJ1-4 TRBV29-1 NA CSVRGGGEKLFF TGCAGCGTGAGGGGAGGAGGTGAAAAACTGTTTTTT
TRBD2 TRBJ2-7 TRBV19 NA CASRRTSGSNEQYF TGTGCCAGTAGGAGGACTAGCGGGAGCAATGAGCAGTACTTC
TRBD2 TRBJ2-1 TRBV27 NA CASTRRGLAALGENEQFF TGTGCCAGCACCCGGCGGGGACTAGCGGCCTTAGGGGAGAATGAGCAGTTCTTC
NA TRBJ2-7 TRBV6-5 NA CASSRADPPHEQYF TGTGCCAGCAGTCGAGCGGACCCCCCCCACGAGCAGTACTTC
TRBD2 TRBJ2-7 TRBV19 NA CASSIDLSGRTYEQYF TGTGCCAGTAGTATAGATCTTAGCGGGAGGACCTACGAGCAGTACTTC
TRBD2 TRBJ2-7 TRBV4-2 NA CASSQVLAGVSAYEQYF TGTGCCAGCAGCCAAGTACTAGCGGGAGTAAGCGCCTACGAGCAGTACTTC
NA TRBJ1-2 TRBV30 NA CAWGFDATGAGYTF TGTGCCTGGGGCTTCGATGCGACCGGAGCCGGCTACACCTTC
NA TRBJ2-1 TRBV12-1 NA CASSPICGSYNEQFF TGTGCCAGCAGTCCGATCTGCGGGTCTTACAATGAGCAGTTCTTC